The table lists the clone carrying this T cell receptor (beta chain) with a few counts. This record comes from a study of blood T cell repertoires in COVID-19. Study-wide background: The samples span acute and convalescent COVID-19 from the United States, Italy and Spain. T cells, B-cell-depleted T cells, or PBMCs provided the cDNA or gDNA that served as material.

Authors' analysis steps: Quantification of nucleated cells was approximated via reference gene primer amplification. Assay: immunoSEQ multiplex PCR; the TCRdb copy retains only in-frame clones and omits some. The V and J calls and clone size were taken over from that table, and D and trimming were inferred from the DNA. The data hold 150,000 to 180,000 clones, with over 65% observed a single time. The CDR3 contains 15 residues. The V and J ends lost 5 bases and 8 bases, in that order; junction bases with no gene match: 11. The germline V gene has CDR1 LGHNT and CDR2 FRNRAP. The sample was peripheral blood. J is TRBJ2-1 and V is TRBV12-5; 8 nucleotides line up with TRBD2. The TCR sequence derives from an elderly man with acute or convalescent COVID-19. The CDR3 spells CASGPGTRQFDEQFF. The CDR3 nucleotides are TGTGCTAGTGGTCCTGGGACTAGGCAATTCGATGAGCAGTTCTTC.